This T cell receptor (beta chain) derives from a study of cytomegalovirus exposure and HLA in healthy donors. Study-wide results and caveats: The study flagged roughly 160 TCR beta chains as cytomegalovirus-associated.

The assay was immunoSEQ multiplex PCR, and TCRdb's table has in-frame clones only and misses some. The profile covers 160,000 or so clones, with more than 70% appearing a single time and 10% taken by the ten largest. The junction had 4 bases not matched to a gene; V was cut back by 1 base and J by 7 bases. From germline, CDR1 is SGHNT and CDR2 YYREEE (reference sequence). The CDR3 runs to 15 residues. About this clone: Its target is unknown.

Material: PBMCs. The source of this sequence is a young man in good health and CMV-seropositive. The rearrangement links TRBV5-4 to TRBJ2-1, with 11 bases fitting TRBD2. The chain's CDR3 is CASSLRLAGPNEQFF. CDR3 sequence (DNA): TGTGCCAGCAGCTTGAGACTAGCGGGGCCGAATGAGCAGTTCTTC.